This is a list of T cell receptor beta chains from one sample in a study of early T cells in non-severe SARS-CoV-2 infection. TCRdb re-derived calls from the 5' RACE reads in MiXCR, one entry per CDR3 protein. The profile shows tens of thousands of distinct CDR3 sequences, 4.5% to 6% of them singletons. Sequencing used whole blood, obtained at baseline. These receptors were taken from an adult who was a healthcare worker with PCR-confirmed SARS-CoV-2 infection or an uninfected control (not recorded which). The CDR3 runs from the conserved cysteine through the conserved F or W. D genes are given only for firm matches. Clone size is shown for a subset of rows, as once, few, many or a class of expanded clone.

cdr3_length: 16
j_call: TRBJ1-2
v_call: TRBV6-2/TRBV6-3
d_call: .
clone_size: few
cdr3_aa: CASNLYWQDSFYGYTF
cdr3_nt: TGTGCCAGCAACCTGTATTGGCAGGACTCTTTCTATGGCTACACCTTC

cdr3_length: 14
j_call: TRBJ1-1
v_call: TRBV29-1
d_call: TRBD1
clone_size: many
cdr3_aa: CSVKRTGGNTEAFF
cdr3_nt: TGCAGCGTCAAGAGGACAGGGGGGAACACTGAAGCTTTCTTT

cdr3_length: 16
j_call: TRBJ2-3
v_call: TRBV20-1
d_call: TRBD1
clone_size: many
cdr3_aa: CSARDPLGTGRDTQYF
cdr3_nt: TGCAGTGCTAGAGATCCTTTGGGGACAGGGCGGGATACGCAGTATTTT

cdr3_length: 15
j_call: TRBJ1-5
v_call: TRBV20-1
d_call: .
clone_size: many
cdr3_aa: CSARGKGSGDQPQHF
cdr3_nt: TGCAGTGCTAGGGGTAAAGGCTCGGGGGATCAGCCCCAGCATTTT

cdr3_length: 14
j_call: TRBJ1-5
v_call: TRBV6-5
d_call: .
clone_size: many
cdr3_aa: CASSFAPRDQPQHF
cdr3_nt: TGTGCCAGCAGTTTCGCGCCAAGGGATCAGCCCCAGCATTTT

cdr3_length: 14
j_call: TRBJ1-2
v_call: TRBV5-4
d_call: .
clone_size: many
cdr3_aa: CASSSGAEGYGYTF
cdr3_nt: TGTGCCAGCAGCTCCGGGGCGGAGGGCTATGGCTACACCTTC

cdr3_length: 13
j_call: TRBJ2-1
v_call: TRBV7-9
d_call: .
clone_size: many
cdr3_aa: CASNPVSYNEQFF
cdr3_nt: TGTGCCAGCAATCCTGTCTCCTACAATGAGCAGTTCTTC

cdr3_length: 14
j_call: TRBJ2-7
v_call: TRBV7-2
d_call: .
clone_size: many
cdr3_aa: CASSFRTEAYEQYF
cdr3_nt: TGTGCCAGCAGCTTCCGGACAGAAGCCTACGAGCAGTACTTC

cdr3_length: 14
j_call: TRBJ1-2
v_call: TRBV20-1
d_call: TRBD1
clone_size: many
cdr3_aa: CSAQPDRVTSGYTF
cdr3_nt: TGCAGTGCTCAACCCGACAGGGTAACGTCTGGCTACACCTTC

cdr3_length: 15
j_call: TRBJ2-3
v_call: TRBV18
d_call: .
clone_size: few
cdr3_aa: CASSPLGSSTDTQYF
cdr3_nt: TGTGCCAGCTCACCCCTGGGATCTAGCACAGATACGCAGTATTTT

cdr3_length: 14
j_call: TRBJ2-7
v_call: TRBV11-1
d_call: TRBD1
clone_size: many
cdr3_aa: CASSMDRDRYEQYF
cdr3_nt: TGTGCCAGCAGCATGGACAGGGATAGGTACGAGCAGTACTTC

cdr3_length: 17
j_call: TRBJ2-3
v_call: TRBV6-1
d_call: TRBD2
clone_size: few
cdr3_aa: CASVTSGVLFSTDTQYF
cdr3_nt: TGTGCCAGCGTGACTAGCGGGGTGCTTTTTAGCACAGATACGCAGTATTTT

cdr3_length: 14
j_call: TRBJ1-2
v_call: TRBV12-3/TRBV12-4
d_call: .
clone_size: .
cdr3_aa: CASSQRGLNYGYTF
cdr3_nt: TGTGCCAGCAGCCAACGGGGGCTAAACTATGGCTACACCTTC

cdr3_length: 11
j_call: TRBJ1-1
v_call: TRBV19
d_call: .
clone_size: few
cdr3_aa: CASGANTEAFF
cdr3_nt: TGTGCCAGCGGAGCGAACACTGAAGCTTTCTTT

cdr3_length: 14
j_call: TRBJ2-5
v_call: TRBV18
d_call: TRBD1
clone_size: many
cdr3_aa: CASSPSRQGETQYF
cdr3_nt: TGTGCCAGCTCACCTTCGAGACAGGGGGAGACCCAGTACTTC

cdr3_length: 16
j_call: TRBJ2-1
v_call: TRBV7-6
d_call: TRBD1
clone_size: many
cdr3_aa: CASSTPRDSLEYEQFF
cdr3_nt: TGTGCCAGCAGTACCCCCCGGGACAGCTTAGAGTATGAGCAGTTCTTC

cdr3_length: 16
j_call: TRBJ2-1
v_call: TRBV4-3
d_call: TRBD2
clone_size: .
cdr3_aa: CASSQDRLAGYNEQFF
cdr3_nt: TGCGCCAGCAGCCAAGATCGGCTAGCGGGGTACAATGAGCAGTTCTTC

cdr3_length: 16
j_call: TRBJ2-5
v_call: TRBV25-1
d_call: TRBD2
clone_size: few
cdr3_aa: CASSDSPASGRKTQYF
cdr3_nt: TGTGCCAGCAGTGACTCGCCGGCTAGCGGACGGAAGACCCAGTACTTC

cdr3_length: 11
j_call: TRBJ2-2
v_call: TRBV24-1
d_call: TRBD1
clone_size: .
cdr3_aa: CACQGAGELFF
cdr3_nt: TGTGCTTGTCAGGGGGCAGGGGAGCTGTTTTTT

cdr3_length: 15
j_call: TRBJ2-7
v_call: TRBV5-1
d_call: TRBD2
clone_size: few
cdr3_aa: CASSLGSLAGYEQYF
cdr3_nt: TGCGCCAGCAGCTTGGGATCCCTAGCGGGGTACGAGCAGTACTTC

cdr3_length: 16
j_call: TRBJ2-7
v_call: TRBV4-3
d_call: .
clone_size: few
cdr3_aa: CASSQGQAQLDYEQYF
cdr3_nt: TGCGCCAGCAGCCAAGGTCAGGCCCAACTAGACTACGAGCAGTACTTC

cdr3_length: 15
j_call: TRBJ2-7
v_call: TRBV4-3
d_call: .
clone_size: medium-sized
cdr3_aa: CASSQGTSNSYEQYF
cdr3_nt: TGCGCCAGCAGCCAGGGGACGAGTAACTCCTACGAGCAGTACTTC

cdr3_length: 12
j_call: TRBJ2-7
v_call: TRBV6-1
d_call: .
clone_size: many
cdr3_aa: CASSEHHGEQYF
cdr3_nt: TGTGCCAGCAGTGAACACCACGGGGAGCAGTACTTC

cdr3_length: 14
j_call: TRBJ2-7
v_call: TRBV29-1
d_call: TRBD1
clone_size: many
cdr3_aa: CSVDRQGAPYEQYF
cdr3_nt: TGCAGCGTCGACAGACAGGGGGCTCCCTACGAGCAGTACTTC